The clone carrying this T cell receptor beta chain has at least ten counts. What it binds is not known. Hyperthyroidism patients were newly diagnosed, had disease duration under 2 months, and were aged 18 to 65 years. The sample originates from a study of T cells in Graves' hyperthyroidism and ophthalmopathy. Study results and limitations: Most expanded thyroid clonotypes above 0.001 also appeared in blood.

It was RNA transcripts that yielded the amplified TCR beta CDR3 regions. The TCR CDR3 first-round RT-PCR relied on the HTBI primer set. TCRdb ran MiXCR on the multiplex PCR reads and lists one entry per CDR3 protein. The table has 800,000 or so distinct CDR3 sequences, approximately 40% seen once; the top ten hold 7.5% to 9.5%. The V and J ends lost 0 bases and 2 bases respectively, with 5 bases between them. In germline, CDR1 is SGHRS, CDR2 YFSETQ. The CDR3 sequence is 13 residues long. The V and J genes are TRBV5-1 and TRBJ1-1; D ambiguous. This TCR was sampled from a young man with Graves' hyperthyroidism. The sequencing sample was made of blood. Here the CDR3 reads CASSLEINTEAFF. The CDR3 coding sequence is TGCGCCAGCAGCTTGGAGATTAACACTGAAGCTTTCTTT.